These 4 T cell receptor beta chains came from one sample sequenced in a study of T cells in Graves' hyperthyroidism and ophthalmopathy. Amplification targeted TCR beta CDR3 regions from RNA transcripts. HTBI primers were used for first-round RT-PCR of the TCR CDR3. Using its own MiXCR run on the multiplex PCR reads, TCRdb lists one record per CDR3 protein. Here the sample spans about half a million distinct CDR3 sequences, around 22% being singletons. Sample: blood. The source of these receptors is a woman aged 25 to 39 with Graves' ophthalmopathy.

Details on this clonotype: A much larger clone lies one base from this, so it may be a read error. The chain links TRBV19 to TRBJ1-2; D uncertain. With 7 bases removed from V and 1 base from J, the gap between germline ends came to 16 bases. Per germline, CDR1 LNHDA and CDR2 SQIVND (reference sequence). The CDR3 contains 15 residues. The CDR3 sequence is CASTPGNGINYGYTF. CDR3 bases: TGTGCCAGTACCCCTGGGAACGGTATTAACTATGGCTACACCTTC. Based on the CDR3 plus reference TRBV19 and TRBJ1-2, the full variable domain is DGGITQSPKYLFRKEGQNVTLSCEQNLNHDAMYWYRQDPGQGLRLIYYSQIVNDFQKGDIAEGYSVSREKKESFPLTVTSAQKNPTAFYLCASTPGNGINYGYTFGSGTRLTVV.

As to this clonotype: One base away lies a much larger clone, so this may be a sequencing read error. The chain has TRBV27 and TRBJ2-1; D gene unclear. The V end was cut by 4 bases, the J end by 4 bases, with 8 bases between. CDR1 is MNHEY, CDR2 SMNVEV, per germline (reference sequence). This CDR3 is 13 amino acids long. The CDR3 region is CASSSRWYNEQFF. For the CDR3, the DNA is TGTGCCAGCAGTTCACGATGGTACAATGAGCAGTTCTTC.

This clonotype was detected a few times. The CDR3 is CSVGQGTYEQYF. CDR3 coding DNA: TGCAGCGTTGGACAGGGAACCTACGAGCAGTACTTC. This chain joins TRBV29-1 and TRBJ2-7; 7 bases map to TRBD1. V was clipped by 4 bases and J by 2 bases; unmatched bases: 2. There are 12 residues in the CDR3. In germline, CDR1 is SQVTM, CDR2 ANQGSEA.

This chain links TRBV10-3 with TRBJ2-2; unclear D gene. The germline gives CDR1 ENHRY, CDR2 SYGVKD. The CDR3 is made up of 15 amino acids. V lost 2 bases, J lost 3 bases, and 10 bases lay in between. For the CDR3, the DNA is TGTGCCATCAGTGAGCCTCAAGGTTACACCGGGGAGCTGTTTTTT. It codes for CAISEPQGYTGELFF.